The clone carrying this T cell receptor (beta chain) occurred many times. The antigen is not known. The data stem from a study of T cells after yellow fever vaccination. Trimming took 7 bases from V and 7 from J, leaving 13 bases between them. This CDR3 comprises 12 residues. Study-wide findings and caveats: Clonotype sharing between CD4 and CD8 compartments was small. Peaking faster, on day 5 versus 15, the secondary response was nonetheless weaker. Booster sampling recovered most clones from primary vaccination (96% CD4, just over 85% CD8).

One entry per CDR3 protein, called by TCRdb with MiXCR from the 5' RACE reads. The table lists 250,000 or so distinct CDR3 sequences, more than 3.5% of them singletons, with under 20% in the top ten. This specimen consisted of PBMCs, obtained 15 days after the yellow fever booster vaccination. V gene TRBV12-3 or TRBV12-4 combines with J gene TRBJ1-2, with D perhaps TRBD1 (6 bases). This TCR came from a man between 18 and 35 years old who received the YFV17D yellow fever vaccine. DNA for the CDR3: TGTGCCAGCACCTTACTCAGGGGTGGCTACACCTTC. This gives the protein CASTLLRGGYTF.